These T cell receptor beta chains were read from a single sample in a study of blood T cell repertoires in COVID-19. The assay was immunoSEQ multiplex PCR, and TCRdb's table has in-frame clones only and misses some. The table includes around 300,000 clones, around 90% detected once. Specimen: peripheral blood. The source of these receptors is a man aged 50-59 years with active or convalescent COVID-19. Both conserved end residues are part of each CDR3. Each record gives: J gene, V gene, CDR3 protein.

TRBJ1-4 | TRBV15 | CATSRDGNEKLFF
TRBJ1-6 | TRBV30 | CAWSVKDRGDSPLHF
TRBJ1-2 | TRBV10-3 | CAVQGANYGYTF
TRBJ1-6 | TRBV6-5 | CASTGGALGDSPLHF
TRBJ1-2 | TRBV28 | CASSSLSSTYSRGPPGGYTF
TRBJ1-2 | TRBV27 | CASSPEGSLYGYTF
TRBJ2-7 | TRBV5-1 | CASSTLAGTSAYEQYF
TRBJ1-2 | TRBV6-1 | CASSEGGGYFNYGYTF
TRBJ1-2 | TRBV29-1 | CSVTPGQGWYGYTF
TRBJ2-5 | TRBV3-1/TRBV3-2 | CASSQLGAGGAYF